Reported below is one T cell receptor (beta chain). The data stem from a study of blood T cell repertoires in COVID-19. Generated by immunoSEQ multiplex PCR, the TCRdb table keeps only in-frame clones and is missing some. The sample includes 45,000 to 55,000 clones, around 86% of them seen just once. Between the trimmed V and J ends, which lost 1 base and 4 bases, there was a span of 14 bases. The CDR3 consists of 15 residues. In germline, CDR1 is SGHTS, CDR2 YDEGEE. This clonotype originated in a man aged 45-65 years with active COVID-19. The sequencing input was peripheral blood. The chain links TRBV5-8 to TRBJ1-2; weak D call: TRBD1 (5 bases). In DNA form, the CDR3 reads TGTGCCAGCAGCTTGATGGGGTCGGGGGGCTATGGCTACACCTTC. Translated, it gives CASSLMGSGGYGYTF.